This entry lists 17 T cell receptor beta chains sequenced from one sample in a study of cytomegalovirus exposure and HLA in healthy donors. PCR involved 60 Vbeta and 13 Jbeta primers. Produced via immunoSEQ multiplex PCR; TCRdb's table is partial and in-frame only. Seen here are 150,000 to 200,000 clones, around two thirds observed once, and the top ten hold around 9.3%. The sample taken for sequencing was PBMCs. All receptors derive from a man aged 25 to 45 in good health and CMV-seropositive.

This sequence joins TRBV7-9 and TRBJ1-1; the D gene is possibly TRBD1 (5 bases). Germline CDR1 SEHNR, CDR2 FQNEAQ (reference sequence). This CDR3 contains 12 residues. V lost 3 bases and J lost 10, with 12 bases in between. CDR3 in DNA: TGTGCCAGCAGCTTTTTCCAGGGCCGAGCTTTCTTT. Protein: CASSFFQGRAFF.

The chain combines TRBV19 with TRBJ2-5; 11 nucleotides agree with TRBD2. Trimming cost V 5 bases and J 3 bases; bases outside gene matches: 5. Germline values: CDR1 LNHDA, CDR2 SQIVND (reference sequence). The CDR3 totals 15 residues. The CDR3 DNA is TGTGCCAGTAGTGCAATGGGACTAGCGGAAGAGACCCAGTACTTC. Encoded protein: CASSAMGLAEETQYF.

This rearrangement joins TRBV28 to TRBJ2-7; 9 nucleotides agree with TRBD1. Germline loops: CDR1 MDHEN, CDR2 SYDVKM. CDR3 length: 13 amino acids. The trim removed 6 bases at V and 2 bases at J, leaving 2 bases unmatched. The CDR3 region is CASSRDRAYEQYF. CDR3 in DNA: TGTGCCAGCAGCCGGGACAGGGCCTACGAGCAGTACTTC.

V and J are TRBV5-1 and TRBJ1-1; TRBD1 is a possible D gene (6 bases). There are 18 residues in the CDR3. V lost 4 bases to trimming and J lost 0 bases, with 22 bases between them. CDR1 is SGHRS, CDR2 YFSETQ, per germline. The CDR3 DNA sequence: TGCGCCAGCAGCGAGGGGGGGGCTCTCGGTTTGATGAACACTGAAGCTTTCTTT. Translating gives CASSEGGALGLMNTEAFF. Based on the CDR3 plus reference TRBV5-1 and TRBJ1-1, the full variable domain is KAGVTQTPRYLIKTRGQQVTLSCSPISGHRSVSWYQQTPGQGLQFLFEYFSETQRNKGNFPGRFSGRQFSNSRSEMNVSTLELGDSALYLCASSEGGALGLMNTEAFFGQGTRLTVV.

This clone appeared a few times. The CDR3 spells CASSLVFTAATSEEQYF. The CDR3 DNA is TGTGCCAGCAGCTTGGTATTCACAGCTGCTACTAGTGAGGAGCAGTACTTC. The chain uses TRBV5-4 and TRBJ2-7, with D possibly matching TRBD2 (5 bases). The V gene lost 0 bases and the J gene lost 7 bases, with 23 bases spanning the gap. From germline, CDR1 is SGHNT and CDR2 YYREEE (reference sequence). This CDR3 contains 17 residues. The variable domain in full, completed from reference TRBV5-4 and TRBJ2-7, reads ETGVTQSPTHLIKTRGQQVTLRCSSQSGHNTVSWYQQALGQGPQFIFQYYREEENGRGNFPPRFSGLQFPNYSSELNVNALELDDSALYLCASSLVFTAATSEEQYFGPGTRLTVT.

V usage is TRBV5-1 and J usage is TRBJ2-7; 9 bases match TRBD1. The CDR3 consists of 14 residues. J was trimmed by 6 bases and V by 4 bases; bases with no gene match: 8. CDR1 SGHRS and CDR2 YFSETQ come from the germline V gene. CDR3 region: CASSPGTGNPEQYF. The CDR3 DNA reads TGCGCCAGCAGCCCCGGGACAGGGAATCCCGAGCAGTACTTC. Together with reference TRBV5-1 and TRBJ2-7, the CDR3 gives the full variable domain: KAGVTQTPRYLIKTRGQQVTLSCSPISGHRSVSWYQQTPGQGLQFLFEYFSETQRNKGNFPGRFSGRQFSNSRSEMNVSTLELGDSALYLCASSPGTGNPEQYFGPGTRLTVT.

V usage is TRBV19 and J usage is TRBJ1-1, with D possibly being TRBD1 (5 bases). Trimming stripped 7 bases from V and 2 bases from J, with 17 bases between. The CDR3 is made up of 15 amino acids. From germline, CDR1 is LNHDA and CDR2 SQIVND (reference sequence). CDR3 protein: CASTPNAGANTEAFF. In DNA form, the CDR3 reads TGTGCCAGTACGCCTAACGCTGGGGCAAACACTGAAGCTTTCTTT.

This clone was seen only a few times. Here the CDR3 DNA reads TGTGCCAGCAGCTTAGACTCTGGCGAGCAGTACTTC. As protein: CASSLDSGEQYF. V gene TRBV7-9 combines with J gene TRBJ2-7; D is undetermined. The V gene lost 1 base and the J gene lost 6 bases, with 7 bases spanning the gap. The CDR3 has 12 residues. Germline V gene data show CDR1 as SEHNR and CDR2 as FQNEAQ (reference sequence).

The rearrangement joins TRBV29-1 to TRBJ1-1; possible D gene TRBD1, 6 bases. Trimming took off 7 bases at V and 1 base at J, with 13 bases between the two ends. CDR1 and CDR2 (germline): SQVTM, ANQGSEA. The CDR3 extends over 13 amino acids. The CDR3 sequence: CSAAGQPNTEAFF. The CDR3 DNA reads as TGCAGCGCCGCCGGACAGCCGAACACTGAAGCTTTCTTT.

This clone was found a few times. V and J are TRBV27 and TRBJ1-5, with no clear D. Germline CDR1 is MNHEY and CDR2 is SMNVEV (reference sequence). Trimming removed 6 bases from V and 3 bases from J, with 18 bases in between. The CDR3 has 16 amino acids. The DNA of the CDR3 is TGTGCCAGCAGCAGCCGGACGGACTTTTACAATCAGCCCCAGCATTTT. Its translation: CASSSRTDFYNQPQHF.

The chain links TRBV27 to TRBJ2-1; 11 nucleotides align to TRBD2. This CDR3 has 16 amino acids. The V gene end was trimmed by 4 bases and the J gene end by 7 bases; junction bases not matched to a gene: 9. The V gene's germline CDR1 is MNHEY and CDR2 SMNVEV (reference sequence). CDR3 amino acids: CASSSQSTSGRNEQFF. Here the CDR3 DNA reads TGTGCCAGCAGTTCGCAAAGTACTAGCGGGAGAAATGAGCAGTTCTTC.

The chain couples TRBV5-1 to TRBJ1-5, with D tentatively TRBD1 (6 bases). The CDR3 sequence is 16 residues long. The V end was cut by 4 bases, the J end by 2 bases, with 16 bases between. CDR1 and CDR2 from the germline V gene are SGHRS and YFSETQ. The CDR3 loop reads CASSPTGLNGNQPQHF. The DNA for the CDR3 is TGCGCCAGCAGCCCGACAGGCCTTAATGGCAATCAGCCCCAGCATTTT.

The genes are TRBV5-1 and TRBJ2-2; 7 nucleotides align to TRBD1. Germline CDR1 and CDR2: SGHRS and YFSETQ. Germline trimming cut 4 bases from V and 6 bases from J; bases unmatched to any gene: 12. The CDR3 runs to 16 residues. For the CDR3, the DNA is TGCGCCAGCAGCCAAGGGCTTCAGGGGGTCCCCGGGGAGCTGTTTTTT. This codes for CASSQGLQGVPGELFF.

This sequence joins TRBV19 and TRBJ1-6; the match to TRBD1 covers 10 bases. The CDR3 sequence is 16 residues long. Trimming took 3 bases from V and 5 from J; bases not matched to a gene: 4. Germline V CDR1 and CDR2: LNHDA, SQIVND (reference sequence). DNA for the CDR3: TGTGCCAGTAGTATTCCGGGACAGGGGAATAATTCACCCCTCCACTTT. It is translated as CASSIPGQGNNSPLHF. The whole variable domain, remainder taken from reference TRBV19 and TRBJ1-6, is DGGITQSPKYLFRKEGQNVTLSCEQNLNHDAMYWYRQDPGQGLRLIYYSQIVNDFQKGDIAEGYSVSREKKESFPLTVTSAQKNPTAFYLCASSIPGQGNNSPLHFGNGTRLTVT.

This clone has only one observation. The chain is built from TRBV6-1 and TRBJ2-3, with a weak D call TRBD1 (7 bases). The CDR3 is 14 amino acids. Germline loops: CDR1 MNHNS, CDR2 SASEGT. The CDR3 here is CGGDSQFSTDTQYF. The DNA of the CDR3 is TGTGGGGGGGACAGTCAATTTAGCACAGATACGCAGTATTTT.

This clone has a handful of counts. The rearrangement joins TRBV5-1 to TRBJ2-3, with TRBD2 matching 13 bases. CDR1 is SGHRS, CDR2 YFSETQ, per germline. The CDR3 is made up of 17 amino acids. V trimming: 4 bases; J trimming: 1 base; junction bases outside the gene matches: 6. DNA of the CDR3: TGCGCCAGCAGCACCACTAGCGGGAGGGGCGGCACAGATACGCAGTATTTT. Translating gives CASSTTSGRGGTDTQYF.

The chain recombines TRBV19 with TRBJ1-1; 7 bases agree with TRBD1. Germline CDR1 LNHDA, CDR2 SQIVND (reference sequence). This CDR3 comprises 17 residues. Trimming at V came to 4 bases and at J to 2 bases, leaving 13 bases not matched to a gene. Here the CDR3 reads CASSTSTGEAINTEAFF. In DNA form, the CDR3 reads TGTGCCAGTAGTACATCTACAGGGGAGGCTATAAACACTGAAGCTTTCTTT.